This TCR beta chain was observed in a study of T-cell memory formation after mild COVID-19. General study points: A second wave expanding day 15 to 37 was CD4+-biased; contracting clones were balanced.

TCRdb reanalysed the 5' RACE reads using MiXCR and keeps one entry per CDR3 protein. The sample contains fewer than 400,000 distinct CDR3 sequences, roughly 15% of which appear only once. This CDR3 contains 12 residues. V was pared by 6 bases and J by 4 bases, with 9 bases between. Germline V lookup: CDR1 SNHLY, CDR2 FYNNEI. In regard to this clonotype: Its specificity is not known.

This chain connects TRBV2 to TRBJ1-2; no clear D. The TCR originated in a man between 18 and 29 years old who had mild COVID-19 (a few samples of this study predate the infection). Cell type and time point are not known. Sequencing was carried out using PBMCs or a T cell subset sorted from them (not recorded which). This CDR3 reads CASRGSLYGYTF. For the CDR3, the DNA is TGTGCCAGCAGGGGGTCCCTCTATGGCTACACCTTC.